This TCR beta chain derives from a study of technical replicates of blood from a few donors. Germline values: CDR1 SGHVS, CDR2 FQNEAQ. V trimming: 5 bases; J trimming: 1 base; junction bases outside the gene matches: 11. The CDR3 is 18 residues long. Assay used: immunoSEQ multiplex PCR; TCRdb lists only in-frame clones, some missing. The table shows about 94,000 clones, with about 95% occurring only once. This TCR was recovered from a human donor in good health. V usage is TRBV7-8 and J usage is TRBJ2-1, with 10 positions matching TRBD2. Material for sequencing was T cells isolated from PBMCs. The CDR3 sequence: CASSLSPSGRVSYNEQFF. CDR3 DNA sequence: TGTGCCAGCAGCCTCTCCCCAAGCGGGAGGGTATCCTACAATGAGCAGTTCTTC.